The 17 T cell receptor beta chains below come from one sample, sequenced in a study of blood T cell repertoires in COVID-19. TCRdb's copy holds only in-frame clones and misses some; the assay was immunoSEQ multiplex PCR. In the table there are about 180,000 clones, over 70% of which are singletons. The sample was PBMCs or T cells enriched from blood (not recorded which). The receptors derive from a man in his sixties who had been exposed to COVID-19.

CDR3 protein: CASSIVGGARSNQPQHF. CDR3 DNA sequence: TGTGCCAGTAGTATAGTCGGGGGGGCAAGGAGCAATCAGCCCCAGCATTTT. V gene TRBV19 combines with J gene TRBJ1-5, with D possibly TRBD1 on 6 matching bases. Per the germline V gene, CDR1 is LNHDA and CDR2 is SQIVND (reference sequence). The CDR3 is 17 residues long. With 1 base removed from V and 1 base from J, the gap between germline ends came to 14 bases.

V is TRBV9 and J is TRBJ1-3, with 7 positions matching TRBD1. The V segment lost 0 bases and the J segment 3 bases; nucleotides outside the gene matches: 6. This CDR3 spans 16 amino acids. The germline CDR1 and CDR2 sequences are SGDLS and YYNGEE. The CDR3 protein is CASSVEGALGGNTIYF. As DNA, the CDR3 is TGTGCCAGCAGCGTAGAGGGGGCGCTTGGTGGAAACACCATATATTTT. The full variable domain, in which reference TRBV9 and TRBJ1-3 provide the parts outside the CDR3, is DSGVTQTPKHLITATGQRVTLRCSPRSGDLSVYWYQQSLDQGLQFLIQYYNGEERAKGNILERFSAQQFPDLHSELNLSSLELGDSALYFCASSVEGALGGNTIYFGEGSWLTVV.

The rearrangement joins TRBV15 to TRBJ2-5; 9 nucleotides line up with TRBD1. Germline-derived CDR1 and CDR2 are LNHNV and YYDKDF (reference sequence). J gave up 5 bases and V 0 bases, and 7 bases lay outside the gene matches. The CDR3 length is 16 residues. This chain's CDR3 is CATSRDGTGLGETQYF. The CDR3 bases are TGTGCCACCAGCAGAGATGGGACAGGGCTAGGGGAGACCCAGTACTTC.

This clone has more than one count but fewer than ten. The chain couples TRBV9 to TRBJ1-1; D not resolved. Trimming left V 0 bases short and J 0 bases short, with 9 bases between. This CDR3 comprises 15 residues. Germline V gene lookup returns CDR1 SGDLS and CDR2 YYNGEE. For the CDR3, the DNA is TGTGCCAGCAGCGTAGGAGCCCTTATGAACACTGAAGCTTTCTTT. Translated: CASSVGALMNTEAFF.

The chain combines TRBV23-1 with TRBJ2-7; 8 positions agree with TRBD1. TRBV23-1 is noted as an ORF with a role that remains uncertain. Unmatched junction bases numbered 7, after V lost 4 bases and J lost 2 bases. This CDR3 has 15 amino acids. The CDR3 here is CASSRTGFETYEQYF. The DNA for the CDR3 is TGCGCCAGCAGTCGGACAGGGTTCGAAACCTACGAGCAGTACTTC.

The chain carries TRBV28 and TRBJ1-6, with D unresolved. V was clipped by 5 bases and J by 0 bases, with 8 bases between them. This CDR3 has 15 residues. CDR1 MDHEN and CDR2 SYDVKM come from the germline V gene. As DNA, the CDR3 is TGTGCCAGCAGTACTCCTAGCTCCTATAATTCACCCCTCCACTTT. Its protein is CASSTPSSYNSPLHF.

The chain employs TRBV18 and TRBJ2-2, with D maybe TRBD1 (6 bases). The germline V and J ends were trimmed by 1 base and 2 bases, with 11 bases remaining between them. Per the germline V gene, CDR1 is KGHSH and CDR2 is LQKENI. The CDR3 is made up of 16 amino acids. The CDR3 coding sequence is TGTGCCAGCTCACCACTAAGGGACATAAACACCGGGGAGCTGTTTTTT. It yields the protein CASSPLRDINTGELFF. Variable domain in full (rest from reference TRBV18 and TRBJ2-2): NAGVMQNPRHLVRRRGQEARLRCSPMKGHSHVYWYRQLPEEGLKFMVYLQKENIIDESGMPKERFSAEFPKEGPSILRIQQVVRGDSAAYFCASSPLRDINTGELFFGEGSRLTVL.

The chain uses TRBV27 and TRBJ1-1; the D is unclear. With 2 bases removed from V and 4 bases from J, the gap between germline ends came to 8 bases. The CDR3 runs 13 residues. CDR1 is MNHEY, CDR2 SMNVEV, per germline (reference sequence). CDR3 sequence: CASSLLRSTEAFF. The DNA of the CDR3 is TGTGCCAGCAGTTTACTTCGTAGCACTGAAGCTTTCTTT.

The chain carries TRBV7-8 and TRBJ2-1; 8 nucleotides agree with TRBD2. The CDR3 has 13 amino acids. Trimming at V came to 5 bases and at J to 10 bases, leaving 7 bases not matched to a gene. Germline V gene sequence: CDR1 SGHVS, CDR2 FQNEAQ. DNA for the CDR3: TGTGCCAGCAGCCGCACTAGCGGAGGCGAGCAGTTCTTC. Encoded protein: CASSRTSGGEQFF. The full variable domain, its missing parts supplied by reference TRBV7-8 and TRBJ2-1, is GAGVSQSPRYKVAKRGQDVALRCDPISGHVSLFWYQQALGQGPEFLTYFQNEAQLDKSGLPSDRFFAERPEGSVSTLKIQRTQQEDSAVYLCASSRTSGGEQFFGPGTRLTVL.

This sequence joins TRBV7-2 and TRBJ1-5, with D maybe TRBD1 (5 bases). V was cut by 2 bases and J by 4 bases, with 9 bases left in between. CDR3 length equals 14 residues. The V gene's germline CDR1 is SGHTA and CDR2 FQGNSA. CDR3 nucleotides: TGTGCCAGCAGCTTAAGTCGGGGGAATCAGCCCCAGCATTTT. It encodes CASSLSRGNQPQHF.

The gene calls are TRBV7-2 and TRBJ2-3; 13 bases match TRBD2. The CDR3 consists of 16 residues. Germline-derived CDR1 and CDR2 are SGHTA and FQGNSA. The V gene end was trimmed by 2 bases and the J gene end by 5 bases; junction bases not matched to a gene: 4. This CDR3 reads CASSLRTSGRGDTQYF. CDR3 bases: TGTGCCAGCAGCTTAAGAACTAGCGGGAGGGGAGATACGCAGTATTTT.

Here the CDR3 reads CASSTGSNQPQHF. CDR3 DNA: TGTGCCAGCAGTACAGGGAGCAATCAGCCCCAGCATTTT. This sequence joins TRBV6-5 and TRBJ1-5, with D possibly TRBD1 on 6 matching bases. V lost 5 bases and J lost 1, with 6 bases in between. Germline V CDR1 and CDR2: MNHEY, SVGAGI. The CDR3 contains 13 residues.

This chain connects TRBV6-6 to TRBJ2-5; no clear D. Germline V gene data show CDR1 as MNHNY and CDR2 as SVGAGI (reference sequence). V was clipped by 2 bases and J by 2 bases, with 12 bases between them. The CDR3 covers 15 residues. Here the CDR3 reads CASSYGAYGQETQYF. The CDR3, as DNA: TGTGCCAGCAGTTACGGAGCGTACGGGCAAGAGACCCAGTACTTC.

CDR3 DNA sequence: TGTGCCAGCAGCAACCCCGGGACTCCCTACAATGAGCAGTTCTTC. Encoded protein: CASSNPGTPYNEQFF. The chain recombines TRBV27 with TRBJ2-1, with D perhaps matching TRBD2 (6 bases). The CDR3 totals 15 residues. Germline values: CDR1 MNHEY, CDR2 SMNVEV (reference sequence). With 6 bases removed from V and 2 bases from J, the gap between germline ends came to 14 bases.

The chain recombines TRBV7-6 with TRBJ1-5; 11 nucleotides match TRBD1. Germline V lookup: CDR1 SGHVS, CDR2 FNYEAQ. The trim removed 5 bases at V and 7 bases at J, leaving 7 bases unmatched. The CDR3 sequence is 15 residues long. The DNA of the CDR3 is TGTGCCAGCAGCGAGGGGACAGGGGGAGGGCAGCCCCAGCATTTT. Translating it yields CASSEGTGGGQPQHF.

The genes are TRBV5-8 and TRBJ2-7, with TRBD2 identical over 8 bases. Germline V gene data show CDR1 as SGHTS and CDR2 as YDEGEE. After removal of 1 base from V and 0 bases from J, the junction contained 9 bases not matched to a gene. CDR3 length: 17 residues. The CDR3 nucleotides read TGTGCCAGCAGCTTGTCCGGAGCGGGGGCCCTCTCCTACGAGCAGTACTTC. Translating gives CASSLSGAGALSYEQYF.

The chain employs TRBV5-8 and TRBJ2-7, with 7 nucleotides matching TRBD2. The ends lost 4 bases at V and 0 bases at J; junction bases unmatched: 13. The CDR3 contains 17 residues. CDR1 SGHTS and CDR2 YDEGEE come from the germline V gene. CDR3 nucleotide sequence: TGTGCCAGCAGCCCTGGAAGACTAGCCGCGAGCTCCTACGAGCAGTACTTC. Residues: CASSPGRLAASSYEQYF. Full variable domain (rest looked up from reference TRBV5-8 and TRBJ2-7): EAGVTQSPTHLIKTRGQQATLRCSPISGHTSVYWYQQALGLGLQFLLWYDEGEERNRGNFPPRFSGRQFPNYSSELNVNALELEDSALYLCASSPGRLAASSYEQYFGPGTRLTVT.